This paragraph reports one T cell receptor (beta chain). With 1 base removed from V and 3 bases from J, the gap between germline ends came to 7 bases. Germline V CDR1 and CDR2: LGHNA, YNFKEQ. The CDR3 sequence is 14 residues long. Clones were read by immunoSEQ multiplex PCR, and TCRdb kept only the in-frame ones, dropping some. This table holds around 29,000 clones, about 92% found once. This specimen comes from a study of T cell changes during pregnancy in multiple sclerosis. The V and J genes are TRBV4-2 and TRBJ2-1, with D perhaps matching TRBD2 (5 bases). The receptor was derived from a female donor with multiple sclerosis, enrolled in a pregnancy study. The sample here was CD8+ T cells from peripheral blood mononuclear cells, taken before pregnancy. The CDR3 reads CASSQGGLYNEQFF. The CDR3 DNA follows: TGTGCCAGCAGCCAAGGAGGGCTCTACAATGAGCAGTTCTTC.